The 20 T cell receptor beta chains below were found in one sample sequenced in a study of T cell responses to AZD1222 COVID-19 vaccine. Measured with immunoSEQ multiplex PCR; TCRdb has only the in-frame clones, and not every one. The table has about 100,000 clones, 80% to 95% seen once. The sample in question was peripheral blood, obtained on day 0 of AZD1222 vaccination. All receptors derive from an adult in good health.

The chain is built from TRBV6-5 and TRBJ1-5, with D unresolved. The CDR3 contains 15 residues. Trimming pared 0 bases from V and 2 bases from J, leaving 8 bases between. The V gene's germline CDR1 is MNHEY and CDR2 SVGAGI. The DNA for the CDR3 is TGTGCCAGCAGTTACTCGGGCTGGGGCAATCAGCCCCAGCATTTT. Its protein is CASSYSGWGNQPQHF.

The rearrangement links TRBV11-3 to TRBJ2-7; 12 nucleotides line up with TRBD2. Germline CDR1 reads SGHNT; CDR2 reads YENEEA. This CDR3 contains 15 residues. V was pared by 7 bases and J by 4 bases, with 8 bases of the junction left unmatched. The CDR3 protein is CASNPTSGSSYEQYF. In DNA, the CDR3 is TGTGCCAGCAACCCGACTAGCGGGAGCAGTTACGAGCAGTACTTC.

In its sample, this clone was seen once. The chain carries TRBV6-4 and TRBJ2-2; no firm D call. The germline V and J ends were trimmed by 7 bases and 5 bases, with 11 bases remaining between them. Germline V gene sequence: CDR1 MRHNA, CDR2 SNTAGT. The CDR3 runs 13 residues. CDR3 nucleotides: TGTGCCAGCACCGACCCCGGGACCGGGGAGCTGTTTTTT. Translation gives CASTDPGTGELFF.

The V and J genes are TRBV5-1 and TRBJ1-1; D is unresolved. CDR1 is SGHRS, CDR2 YFSETQ, per germline. The CDR3 loop spans 13 amino acids. With 6 bases removed from V and 4 bases from J, the gap between germline ends came to 13 bases. The CDR3 DNA sequence: TGCGCCAGCAACATGGAGGACTTCACTGAAGCTTTCTTT. This gives the protein CASNMEDFTEAFF.

This clone was observed once. The rearrangement joins TRBV6-5 to TRBJ2-1; TRBD2 might be the D (5 bases). V was shortened by 2 bases and J by 0 bases, with 8 bases between the two germline ends. CDR1 and CDR2 from the germline V gene are MNHEY and SVGAGI. The CDR3 runs 15 residues. The CDR3 nucleotides are TGTGCCAGCAGTTACAGCGGAAGCTCCTACAATGAGCAGTTCTTC. Its protein is CASSYSGSSYNEQFF.

This chain connects TRBV19 to TRBJ2-5, with D possibly being TRBD1 or TRBD2 (5 bases each). V dropped 3 bases and J dropped 6 bases, with 14 bases sitting between them. Germline V gene sequence: CDR1 LNHDA, CDR2 SQIVND (reference sequence). The CDR3 runs to 14 residues. CDR3 coding DNA: TGTGCCAGTAGTATGGTAGGGGACGGCAAGACCCAGTACTTC. Amino acids: CASSMVGDGKTQYF.

The J gene is TRBJ2-3, the V gene TRBV2; 10 bases agree with TRBD1. The germline gives CDR1 SNHLY, CDR2 FYNNEI. This CDR3 is 17 amino acids long. The ends lost 8 bases at V and 2 bases at J; junction bases unmatched: 13. The DNA for the CDR3 is TGTGCCAGCCGTACGGGCCCCGGGACAGGGGCCACAGATACGCAGTATTTT. It codes for CASRTGPGTGATDTQYF. Supplemented by reference TRBV2 and TRBJ2-3, the full variable domain reads EPEVTQTPSHQVTQMGQEVILRCVPISNHLYFYWYRQILGQKVEFLVSFYNNEISEKSEIFDDQFSVERPDGSNFTLKIRSTKLEDSAMYFCASRTGPGTGATDTQYFGPGTRLTVL.

The sample holds one count of this clone. The V call is TRBV7-9, the J call TRBJ2-1; the D gene is possibly TRBD2 (6 bases). The CDR3 is 15 amino acids. Germline lookup yields CDR1 SEHNR and CDR2 FQNEAQ (reference sequence). Trimming left V 4 bases short and J 1 base short, with 11 bases between. CDR3 nucleotides: TGTGCCAGCAGCTCTAGCGAAACGTCCTACAATGAGCAGTTCTTC. This codes for CASSSSETSYNEQFF.

This chain links TRBV29-1 with TRBJ2-1; the match to TRBD1 covers 7 bases. This CDR3 is 12 amino acids long. Germline V gene data show CDR1 as SQVTM and CDR2 as ANQGSEA. This CDR3 reads CRAGTVYNEQFF. The CDR3 DNA follows: TGCAGAGCCGGGACAGTATACAATGAGCAGTTCTTC.

The chain carries TRBV5-1 and TRBJ1-2; D possibly corresponds to TRBD1 (6 bases). Germline values: CDR1 SGHRS, CDR2 YFSETQ. This CDR3 region has 15 residues. V dropped 0 bases and J dropped 4 bases, with 13 bases sitting between them. CDR3 in amino acids: CASSLGERGSYGYTF. The CDR3 bases are TGCGCCAGCAGCTTGGGGGAGAGGGGGTCCTATGGCTACACCTTC.

V is TRBV5-5 and J is TRBJ2-3; no definite D call. Trimming cost V 0 bases and J 5 bases, with 10 bases left between them. The V gene's germline CDR1 is SGHKS and CDR2 YYEKEE (reference sequence). This CDR3 contains 14 residues. The chain's CDR3 is CASSLDPPGDTQYF. The CDR3 coding sequence is TGTGCCAGCAGCTTGGACCCCCCCGGAGATACGCAGTATTTT.

The V gene is TRBV28, the J gene TRBJ1-6; perhaps TRBD1 as D (5 bases). Germline V gene sequence: CDR1 MDHEN, CDR2 SYDVKM. Trimming removed 7 bases from V and 0 bases from J, with 13 bases in between. The CDR3 extends over 16 amino acids. The CDR3 sequence is CASTNTGASYNSPLHF. The DNA for the CDR3 is TGTGCCAGCACTAACACTGGGGCCTCCTATAATTCACCCCTCCACTTT.

CDR3 sequence reads: CASSPRWDSDEQFF. The CDR3 nucleotides read TGTGCCAGCAGCCCCCGTTGGGATTCTGATGAGCAGTTCTTC. The V and J genes are TRBV7-3 and TRBJ2-1, with D hard to call. Germline V gene sequence: CDR1 SGHTA, CDR2 FQGTGA. Between the trimmed V and J ends, which lost 5 bases and 8 bases, there was a span of 16 bases. The CDR3 is 14 amino acids.

This clone came up once. The chain recombines TRBV5-6 with TRBJ1-6; no reliable D call. Per germline, CDR1 SGHDT and CDR2 YYEEEE. Trimming shortened V by 0 bases and J by 8 bases, and 12 bases separated the two germline ends. The length of the CDR3 is 15 residues. CDR3 sequence (DNA): TGTGCCAGCAGCTTGGCCTTGGCGGCGGATTCACCCCTCCACTTT. This sequence encodes CASSLALAADSPLHF.

This clone was counted a single time. The genes are TRBV11-2 and TRBJ1-5; D not certain. This CDR3 comprises 13 residues. Germline V gene lookup returns CDR1 SGHAT and CDR2 FQNNGV. Trimming removed 5 bases at V and 5 bases at J, with 10 bases between. As DNA, the CDR3 is TGTGCCAGCAGCCCCGAGGTCTATCAGCCCCAGCATTTT. Residues: CASSPEVYQPQHF.

This clone was picked up one time. The chain has TRBV27 and TRBJ2-7; D may be TRBD2 (5 bases). This CDR3 comprises 13 residues. The V end lost 6 bases, the J end lost 6 bases, and 15 bases lay between the germline ends. Looked up from germline, CDR1 is MNHEY and CDR2 is SMNVEV (reference sequence). CDR3 bases: TGTGCCAGCAGACTAGTTATGGTATCCGAGCAGTACTTC. It specifies CASRLVMVSEQYF.

The rearrangement joins TRBV5-1 to TRBJ2-2, with D unclear. Germline loops: CDR1 SGHRS, CDR2 YFSETQ. This CDR3 is built from 17 residues. V lost 2 bases to trimming and J lost 2 bases, with 16 bases between them. The chain's CDR3 is CASSLVNLHDNTGELFF. CDR3 nucleotides: TGCGCCAGCAGCTTAGTGAACTTACACGATAACACCGGGGAGCTGTTTTTT.

V usage is TRBV6-4 and J usage is TRBJ2-3, with 12 bases identical to TRBD2. Per germline, CDR1 MRHNA and CDR2 SNTAGT. The CDR3 has 15 residues. The trim removed 7 bases at V and 0 bases at J, leaving 2 bases unmatched. CDR3 coding DNA: TGTGCCAGCATTGGACTAGCGGGAAGCACAGATACGCAGTATTTT. This encodes CASIGLAGSTDTQYF.

The chain couples TRBV6-5 to TRBJ2-2; perhaps D is TRBD1 or TRBD2 (5 bases each). Trimming left V 0 bases short and J 7 bases short, with 6 bases between. This CDR3 contains 13 residues. CDR1 is MNHEY, CDR2 SVGAGI, per germline. The CDR3 DNA follows: TGTGCCAGCAGTTACTCGAGGGGCGGGGAGCTGTTTTTT. Translating gives CASSYSRGGELFF.

CDR3 protein: CASSELEGYGYTF. In DNA form, the CDR3 reads TGTGCCAGCAGTGAATTGGAGGGCTATGGCTACACCTTC. This chain joins TRBV6-1 and TRBJ1-2; unclear D gene. The V end lost 2 bases, the J end lost 4 bases, and 8 bases lay between the germline ends. Looked up from germline, CDR1 is MNHNS and CDR2 is SASEGT. The CDR3 loop spans 13 amino acids.